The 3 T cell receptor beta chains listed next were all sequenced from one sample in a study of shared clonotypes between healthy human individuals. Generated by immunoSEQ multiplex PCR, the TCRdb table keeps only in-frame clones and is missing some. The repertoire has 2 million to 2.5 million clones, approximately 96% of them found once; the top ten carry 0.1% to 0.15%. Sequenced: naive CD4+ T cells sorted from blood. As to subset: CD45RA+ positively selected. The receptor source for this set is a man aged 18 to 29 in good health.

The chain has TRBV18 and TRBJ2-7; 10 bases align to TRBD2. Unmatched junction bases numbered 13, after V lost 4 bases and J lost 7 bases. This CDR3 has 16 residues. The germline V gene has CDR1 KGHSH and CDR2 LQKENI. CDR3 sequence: CASSHFTSGEGREQYF. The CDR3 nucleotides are TGTGCCAGCTCACACTTCACTAGCGGGGAGGGGAGAGAGCAGTACTTC.

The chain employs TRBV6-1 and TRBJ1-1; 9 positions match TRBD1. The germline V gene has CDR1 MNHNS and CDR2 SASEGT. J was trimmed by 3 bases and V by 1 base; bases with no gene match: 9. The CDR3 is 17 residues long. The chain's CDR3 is CASSEEMGQGLDTEAFF. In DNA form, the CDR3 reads TGTGCCAGCAGTGAAGAAATGGGACAGGGTCTGGACACTGAAGCTTTCTTT.

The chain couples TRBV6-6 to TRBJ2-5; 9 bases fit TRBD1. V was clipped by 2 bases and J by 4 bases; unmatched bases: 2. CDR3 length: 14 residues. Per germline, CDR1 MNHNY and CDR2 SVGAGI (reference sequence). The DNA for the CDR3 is TGTGCCAGCAGTTACCGACAGGGGGGAGAGACCCAGTACTTC. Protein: CASSYRQGGETQYF.